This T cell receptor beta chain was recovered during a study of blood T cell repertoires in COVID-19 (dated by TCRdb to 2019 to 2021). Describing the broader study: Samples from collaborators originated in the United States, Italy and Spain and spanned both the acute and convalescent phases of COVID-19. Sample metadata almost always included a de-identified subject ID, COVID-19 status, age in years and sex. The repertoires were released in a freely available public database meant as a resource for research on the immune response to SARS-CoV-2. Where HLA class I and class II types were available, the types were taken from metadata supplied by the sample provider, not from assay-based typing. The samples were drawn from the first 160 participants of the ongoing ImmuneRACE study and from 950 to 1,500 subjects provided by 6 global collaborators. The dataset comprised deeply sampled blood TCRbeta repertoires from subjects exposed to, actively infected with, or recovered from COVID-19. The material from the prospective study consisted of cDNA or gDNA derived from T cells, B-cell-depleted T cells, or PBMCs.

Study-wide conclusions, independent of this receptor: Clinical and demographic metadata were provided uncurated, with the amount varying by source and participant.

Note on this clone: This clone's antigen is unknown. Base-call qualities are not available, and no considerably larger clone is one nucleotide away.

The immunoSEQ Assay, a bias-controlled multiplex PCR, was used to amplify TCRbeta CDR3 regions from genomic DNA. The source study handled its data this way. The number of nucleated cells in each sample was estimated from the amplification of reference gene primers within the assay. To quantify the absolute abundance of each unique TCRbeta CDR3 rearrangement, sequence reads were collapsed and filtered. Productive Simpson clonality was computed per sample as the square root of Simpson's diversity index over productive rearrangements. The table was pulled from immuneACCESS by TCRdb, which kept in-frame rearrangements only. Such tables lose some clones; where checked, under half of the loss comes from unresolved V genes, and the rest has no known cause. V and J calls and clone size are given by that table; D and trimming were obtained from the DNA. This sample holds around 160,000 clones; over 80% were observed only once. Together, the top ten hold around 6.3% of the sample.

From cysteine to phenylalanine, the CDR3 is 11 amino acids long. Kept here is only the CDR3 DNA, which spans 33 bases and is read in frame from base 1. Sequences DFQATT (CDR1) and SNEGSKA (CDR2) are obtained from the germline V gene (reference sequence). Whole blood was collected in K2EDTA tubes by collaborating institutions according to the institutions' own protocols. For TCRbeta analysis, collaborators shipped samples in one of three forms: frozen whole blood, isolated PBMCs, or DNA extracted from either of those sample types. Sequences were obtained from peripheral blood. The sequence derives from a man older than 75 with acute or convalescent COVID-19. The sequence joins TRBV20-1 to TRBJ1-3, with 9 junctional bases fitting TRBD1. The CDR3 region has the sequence CGGDRANTIYF. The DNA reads TGCGGGGGGGACAGGGCAAACACCATATATTTT.